Listed below are T cell receptor beta chains from one sample, sequenced in a study of cytotoxic CD8 clonotypes in ibrutinib-treated CLL. Method: immunoSEQ multiplex PCR; TCRdb's copy keeps in-frame clones and lacks some. Seen here are a few hundred thousand clones, 70% to 80% observed once, and the top ten hold about 6.3%. The specimen comprised PBMCs, sampled before ibrutinib treatment. These receptors were obtained from a human donor with chronic lymphocytic leukemia. Each CDR3 is given with its conserved first and last residue. A D gene is named only where the DNA matches it firmly. Expanded clones are given a class, and other clones once, few, many or no size at all.

CDR3 DNA: TGTGCCACCAGCAGAGAACAGCCTAGCACAGATACGCAGTATTTT
CDR3 protein: CATSREQPSTDTQYF
J gene: TRBJ2-3
CDR3 length: 15
clone size: once
V gene: TRBV15
D gene: .

CDR3 DNA: TGTGCCAGCAGCCGCCGCCGGACCCAGTACTTC
CDR3 protein: CASSRRRTQYF
J gene: TRBJ2-5
CDR3 length: 11
clone size: few
V gene: TRBV5-6
D gene: .

CDR3 DNA: TGTGCCAGCTCACCTAACAGGGAGGACACCATATATTTT
CDR3 protein: CASSPNREDTIYF
J gene: TRBJ1-3
CDR3 length: 13
clone size: .
V gene: TRBV18
D gene: .

CDR3 DNA: TGCAGCGTGGGCAGGGACGTCTTGAACACTGAAGCTTTCTTT
CDR3 protein: CSVGRDVLNTEAFF
J gene: TRBJ1-1
CDR3 length: 14
clone size: .
V gene: TRBV29-1
D gene: .

CDR3 DNA: TGTGCCAGCAGGATACCCAGGGGTGAGACCCAGTACTTC
CDR3 protein: CASRIPRGETQYF
J gene: TRBJ2-5
CDR3 length: 13
clone size: .
V gene: TRBV25-1
D gene: .

CDR3 DNA: TGTGCCAGCAGTCATCGAGGAGGGGAGACCTATGGCTACACCTTC
CDR3 protein: CASSHRGGETYGYTF
J gene: TRBJ1-2
CDR3 length: 15
clone size: .
V gene: TRBV27
D gene: .

CDR3 DNA: TGCAGTGCTAGGACTGTACGCGAGCAGTACTTC
CDR3 protein: CSARTVREQYF
J gene: TRBJ2-7
CDR3 length: 11
clone size: few
V gene: TRBV20-1
D gene: .

CDR3 DNA: TGCGCCAGCAGCCAAGATCGCGGACTAGCGGGAGAGGGTCAAGAGACCCAGTACTTC
CDR3 protein: CASSQDRGLAGEGQETQYF
J gene: TRBJ2-5
CDR3 length: 19
clone size: .
V gene: TRBV4-1
D gene: TRBD2

CDR3 DNA: TGCGCCAGCAGCCAAGATACGTCTAGCGGAGTGGGGGATGAGCAGTTCTTC
CDR3 protein: CASSQDTSSGVGDEQFF
J gene: TRBJ2-1
CDR3 length: 17
clone size: .
V gene: TRBV4-1
D gene: TRBD2

CDR3 DNA: TGTGCCAGCAGCAGACTAGCTGTGTCTAGCACAGATACGCAGTATTTT
CDR3 protein: CASSRLAVSSTDTQYF
J gene: TRBJ2-3
CDR3 length: 16
clone size: .
V gene: TRBV11-1
D gene: TRBD2

CDR3 DNA: TGTGCCAGCAGCTTGGCCCGGGTCCCAAACACTGAAGCTTTCTTT
CDR3 protein: CASSLARVPNTEAFF
J gene: TRBJ1-1
CDR3 length: 15
clone size: .
V gene: TRBV5-4
D gene: .

CDR3 DNA: TGTGCCAGCAGTTACTCGACACTAGCGGGTGGGAACGCCCAGTACTTC
CDR3 protein: CASSYSTLAGGNAQYF
J gene: TRBJ2-5
CDR3 length: 16
clone size: .
V gene: TRBV6-5
D gene: TRBD2

CDR3 DNA: TGTGCCAGCAGCACAGGGCGGTGGCACGAGCAGTACTTC
CDR3 protein: CASSTGRWHEQYF
J gene: TRBJ2-7
CDR3 length: 13
clone size: .
V gene: TRBV5-4
D gene: .

CDR3 DNA: TGCAGTGCTCGTCTCATCAACGAGCAGTACTTC
CDR3 protein: CSARLINEQYF
J gene: TRBJ2-7
CDR3 length: 11
clone size: few
V gene: TRBV20-1
D gene: .

CDR3 DNA: TGTGCCAGCTTAGACAACGCAAACGGTGAAGCTTTCTTT
CDR3 protein: CASLDNANGEAFF
J gene: TRBJ1-1
CDR3 length: 13
clone size: .
V gene: TRBV18
D gene: .

CDR3 DNA: TGTGCCAGCAGACAGGGGTTTGAAGCTTTCTTT
CDR3 protein: CASRQGFEAFF
J gene: TRBJ1-1
CDR3 length: 11
clone size: .
V gene: TRBV27
D gene: TRBD1

CDR3 DNA: TGTGCCAGCAGTTTCCCAGGAGTATCTTACAATGAGCAGTTCTTC
CDR3 protein: CASSFPGVSYNEQFF
J gene: TRBJ2-1
CDR3 length: 15
clone size: .
V gene: TRBV28
D gene: .

CDR3 DNA: TGTGCCAGTAGTCCCGGGGGGGATAACTATGGCTACACCTTC
CDR3 protein: CASSPGGDNYGYTF
J gene: TRBJ1-2
CDR3 length: 14
clone size: .
V gene: TRBV19
D gene: .

CDR3 DNA: TGTGCCAGCAGCACGTCCCGGGAGACTGGAAACACCATATATTTT
CDR3 protein: CASSTSRETGNTIYF
J gene: TRBJ1-3
CDR3 length: 15
clone size: .
V gene: TRBV11-3
D gene: .

CDR3 DNA: TGTGCCAGCAAAGTTACTAGCGGGAGCACAGATACGCAGTATTTT
CDR3 protein: CASKVTSGSTDTQYF
J gene: TRBJ2-3
CDR3 length: 15
clone size: .
V gene: TRBV6-6
D gene: TRBD2

CDR3 DNA: TGTGCCGGAACAGGGTTTGAAGCTTTCTTT
CDR3 protein: CAGTGFEAFF
J gene: TRBJ1-1
CDR3 length: 10
clone size: .
V gene: TRBV30
D gene: .

CDR3 DNA: TGTGCTAGTGGTTTGTCATATTCGGCCCGACAGGGACAAGATACGCAGTATTTT
CDR3 protein: CASGLSYSARQGQDTQYF
J gene: TRBJ2-3
CDR3 length: 18
clone size: once
V gene: TRBV12-5
D gene: TRBD1

CDR3 DNA: TGTGCCAGCAGTTTGGCAGGGGTGAACTATGGCTACACCTTC
CDR3 protein: CASSLAGVNYGYTF
J gene: TRBJ1-2
CDR3 length: 14
clone size: .
V gene: TRBV28
D gene: .

CDR3 DNA: TGTGCCAGTACCGGGACTAGCGGGAGTTATTGGCCCAACACAGATACGCAGTATTTT
CDR3 protein: CASTGTSGSYWPNTDTQYF
J gene: TRBJ2-3
CDR3 length: 19
clone size: .
V gene: TRBV19
D gene: TRBD2

CDR3 DNA: TGTGCCAGCAGCTTAAAATTTGCAGGGGTTTATGGCTACACCTTC
CDR3 protein: CASSLKFAGVYGYTF
J gene: TRBJ1-2
CDR3 length: 15
clone size: .
V gene: TRBV7-2
D gene: .

CDR3 DNA: TGTGCCAGCACCTCACTAGCGGCGAACACCGGGGAGCTGTTTTTT
CDR3 protein: CASTSLAANTGELFF
J gene: TRBJ2-2
CDR3 length: 15
clone size: .
V gene: TRBV6-5
D gene: TRBD2

CDR3 DNA: TGTGCCAGCAGCTCAACTAGCGGGAGCACAGATACGCAGTATTTT
CDR3 protein: CASSSTSGSTDTQYF
J gene: TRBJ2-3
CDR3 length: 15
clone size: .
V gene: TRBV5-4
D gene: TRBD2

CDR3 DNA: TGTGCCAGCAGCTCAGGGACGGAACAAGAGACCCAGTACTTC
CDR3 protein: CASSSGTEQETQYF
J gene: TRBJ2-5
CDR3 length: 14
clone size: .
V gene: TRBV5-4
D gene: .

CDR3 DNA: TGCAGCGTTGCCTTCAGGACCTGGGAGACCCAGTACTTC
CDR3 protein: CSVAFRTWETQYF
J gene: TRBJ2-5
CDR3 length: 13
clone size: .
V gene: TRBV29-1
D gene: .

CDR3 DNA: TGTGCCAGCAGCCCGAGTAGCGGGCGATCCTACGAGCAGTACTTC
CDR3 protein: CASSPSSGRSYEQYF
J gene: TRBJ2-7
CDR3 length: 15
clone size: .
V gene: TRBV7-2
D gene: TRBD2

CDR3 DNA: TGTGCCTGGACTTTTTCTTCCGGGGAGCTGTTTTTT
CDR3 protein: CAWTFSSGELFF
J gene: TRBJ2-2
CDR3 length: 12
clone size: .
V gene: TRBV30
D gene: .

CDR3 DNA: TGTGCCAGCAGCCGTTCGGGGTTGGCCTCTGAAGCTTTCTTT
CDR3 protein: CASSRSGLASEAFF
J gene: TRBJ1-1
CDR3 length: 14
clone size: .
V gene: TRBV6-5
D gene: .

CDR3 DNA: TGTGCCAGCAGCGTAGGGGGACCAGCCTACAATGAGCAGTTCTTC
CDR3 protein: CASSVGGPAYNEQFF
J gene: TRBJ2-1
CDR3 length: 15
clone size: .
V gene: TRBV9
D gene: .

CDR3 DNA: TGCGCCAGCAGCTTGGTCGACAGAATTTACTCCTACGAGCAGTACTTC
CDR3 protein: CASSLVDRIYSYEQYF
J gene: TRBJ2-7
CDR3 length: 16
clone size: .
V gene: TRBV5-1
D gene: .

CDR3 DNA: TGTGCCACCTTCGGATCCTACGAGCAGTACTTC
CDR3 protein: CATFGSYEQYF
J gene: TRBJ2-7
CDR3 length: 11
clone size: .
V gene: TRBV6-1
D gene: .

CDR3 DNA: TGTGCCTGGGGCGAAGCCGGTCCCAATGAGCAGTTCTTC
CDR3 protein: CAWGEAGPNEQFF
J gene: TRBJ2-1
CDR3 length: 13
clone size: .
V gene: TRBV30
D gene: .

CDR3 DNA: TGTGCCTGGAGCCCGGACCGGGGACTAGCGGAAACAAACACCGGGGAGCTGTTTTTT
CDR3 protein: CAWSPDRGLAETNTGELFF
J gene: TRBJ2-2
CDR3 length: 19
clone size: once
V gene: TRBV30
D gene: TRBD2

CDR3 DNA: TGTGCCAGCAGCTTCCTAGCGGGAGGCTACGAGCAGTACTTC
CDR3 protein: CASSFLAGGYEQYF
J gene: TRBJ2-7
CDR3 length: 14
clone size: .
V gene: TRBV11-2
D gene: TRBD2

CDR3 DNA: TGTGCCAGCAGTGGACAGGAGCAGTTCTTC
CDR3 protein: CASSGQEQFF
J gene: TRBJ2-1
CDR3 length: 10
clone size: .
V gene: TRBV2
D gene: .

CDR3 DNA: TGCGCCAGCAGCTGGGGACTAGCGTTTTCCTACGAGCAGTACTTC
CDR3 protein: CASSWGLAFSYEQYF
J gene: TRBJ2-7
CDR3 length: 15
clone size: .
V gene: TRBV5-1
D gene: TRBD2

CDR3 DNA: TGTGCCAGCACATCCGATAGGGGCAATCAGCCCCAGCATTTT
CDR3 protein: CASTSDRGNQPQHF
J gene: TRBJ1-5
CDR3 length: 14
clone size: few
V gene: TRBV2
D gene: .

CDR3 DNA: TGTGCCAGCAGCTTAGCGTCACACAATAAATTCTTC
CDR3 protein: CASSLASHNKFF
J gene: TRBJ2-1
CDR3 length: 12
clone size: once
V gene: TRBV7-8
D gene: .

CDR3 DNA: TGTGCCAGCAGCCCGTCGTCGGGTCTACCCTACAATGAGCAGTTCTTC
CDR3 protein: CASSPSSGLPYNEQFF
J gene: TRBJ2-1
CDR3 length: 16
clone size: .
V gene: TRBV5-7
D gene: .

CDR3 DNA: TGTGCCAGCAGCAGACAGGGGGCTTGGTACGAGCAGTACTTC
CDR3 protein: CASSRQGAWYEQYF
J gene: TRBJ2-7
CDR3 length: 14
clone size: .
V gene: TRBV5-6
D gene: TRBD1

CDR3 DNA: TGCGCCAGCAGCTGGTACAGGGGTGGTTTCGACGAGCAGTACTTC
CDR3 protein: CASSWYRGGFDEQYF
J gene: TRBJ2-7
CDR3 length: 15
clone size: .
V gene: TRBV5-1
D gene: TRBD1

CDR3 DNA: TGTGCCACCAAAAGTGGGCCTTGGGGCGGGGAGCTGTTTTTT
CDR3 protein: CATKSGPWGGELFF
J gene: TRBJ2-2
CDR3 length: 14
clone size: .
V gene: TRBV10-3
D gene: .

CDR3 DNA: TGCGCCAGCAGCCAGGACAGGGTAAATTACGAGCAGTACTTC
CDR3 protein: CASSQDRVNYEQYF
J gene: TRBJ2-7
CDR3 length: 14
clone size: .
V gene: TRBV5-1
D gene: TRBD1

CDR3 DNA: TGTGCCAGCAGCTTGGCGTCAGGGGTGAGGGAAAAACTGTTTTTT
CDR3 protein: CASSLASGVREKLFF
J gene: TRBJ1-4
CDR3 length: 15
clone size: .
V gene: TRBV5-6
D gene: .